Detailed here is one T cell receptor beta chain. No antigen is known for it. The protocol was immunoSEQ multiplex PCR, while the TCRdb copy is restricted to in-frame clones and leaves out a portion. The sample records roughly 100,000 clones, roughly 90% being singletons. The data derive from a study of OX40 agonist ivuxolimab in advanced cancers. Study findings and constraints: Partial responders dosed at 0.1-3.0 mg/kg displayed clonal expansion ranking among the lowest. Clones of CD4+ and CD8+ blood T cells grew by week 6 at doses of 0.1 to 3.0 mg/kg.

The CDR3 loop spans 15 amino acids. V lost 2 bases, J lost 5 bases, and 17 bases lay in between. CDR1 is GTSNPN and CDR2 is SVGIG in the germline V gene (reference sequence). The sequences come from CD4+ or CD8+ T cells sorted from blood, collected in a trial of the OX40 agonist ivuxolimab. The chain combines TRBV30 with TRBJ2-3; D possibly uses TRBD1 or TRBD2 (6 bases each). This clonotype was obtained from an adult with an advanced solid tumor such as melanoma, head and neck, liver or kidney cancer. The CDR3 protein is CAWSTGALGGDTQYF. CDR3 DNA sequence: TGTGCCTGGAGTACGGGGGCGCTTGGGGGAGATACGCAGTATTTT.